This T cell receptor beta chain was captured in a study of radiotherapy plus CTLA-4 blockade in lung cancer (dated by TCRdb to about 2018). Regarding the research as a whole: Among enrolled patients, 18% had an objective response and 31% reached disease control. Broader findings and caveats from the paper: Increased serum interferon-beta after radiation, together with early dynamic changes in blood T cell clones, were reported to be the strongest predictors of response. After treatment with radiotherapy and ipilimumab, TCR clones that originated in tumors expanded in peripheral blood.

Receptor libraries were prepared by the immunoSEQ multiplex PCR assay. The table comes from immuneACCESS by way of TCRdb, which keeps in-frame sequences with V and J called. Part of the clones is missing from these tables; in studies checked, under half for an unresolved V gene and the rest for unknown reasons. The sample table records roughly 110,000 clones; 81% of these occur just once. 3% to 4% of the sample belongs to the ten largest clones. Notes on this clone: Its antigen is not yet known. No much larger clonotype is one base removed from it; base qualities were not supplied.

The study tested focal radiation therapy combined with CTLA-4 blockade (ipilimumab) in patients with chemo-refractory metastatic non-small-cell lung cancer. From its cysteine to its phenylalanine, the CDR3 spans 14 amino acids. Only the CDR3 DNA is retained, 42 bases long and in frame from the first base. The germline V gene specifies SGHTA as CDR1 and FQGNSA as CDR2. V has 5 bases trimmed and J has 4 bases trimmed; junction bases matching no gene number 4. This sequence was found in a human donor with non-small cell lung cancer that progressed on radiotherapy plus ipilimumab. Some clones in this sample may be carry-over from other donors' samples. The rearrangement combines TRBV7-2 with TRBJ2-3, and 9 bases in between align with TRBD2. Sequenced material: peripheral blood, taken from a patient treated with radiotherapy plus ipilimumab. DNA sequence: TGTGCCAGCAGCCCAGGACTAGCGTCAGATACGCAGTATTTT. It translates to CASSPGLASDTQYF.